A selection of T cell receptor beta chains follows, all from one sample in a study of Tregs in tolerant kidney transplant recipients. This table comes from immunoSEQ multiplex PCR, and its TCRdb copy is limited to in-frame clones, with some not included. The sample has tens of thousands of clones, approximately 91% seen once. The specimen comprised CD8+ T cells from blood (PBMCs), sampled 24 months after the transplant. The receptors were gathered from a human patient who received a combined kidney and bone marrow transplant. A subset of T cells may come from the graft donor. The conserved cysteine and the conserved F or W are not part of the CDR3 here. Rows may omit the clone size; those that give it use once, few, many or a size class.

cdr3_aa,clone_size,v_call
ASSIFAAGAKNIQY,NA,TRBV19
ASSWGQGTTYGYT,NA,TRBV5-1
ASSFVGGSSYEQY,NA,TRBV7-9
ASSVAGGNEQF,NA,TRBV9
ASSWSGGGGTQY,NA,TRBV27
ASSYGRDGGYEQY,NA,TRBV6-5
ASSFSQGSEQY,NA,TRBV7-3
ASSQGASGEGYT,NA,TRBV6-6
ASSSRLANEQF,NA,TRBV7-9
ASSLPDRNQDGSYNSPLH,once,TRBV5-5
AISELGASTEAF,NA,TRBV10-3
ASSLVLAGAYEQY,NA,TRBV7-2
ASSARGTGEQY,NA,TRBV7-9
ASSLTDEQY,NA,TRBV5-6
ASSIAGADEQY,NA,TRBV19
ASSLGWPGAGEQF,NA,TRBV27
ASSLGTGDHNSPLH,once,TRBV13
ASSKDREGHNEQF,NA,TRBV19
ASSPIDGGYNEQF,NA,TRBV14
ASSHGGFPQY,NA,TRBV28
ASSLGGGGHNEQF,NA,TRBV7-7
ATSRDRASNYGYT,NA,TRBV15
ASSNRGSMDGYT,NA,TRBV2